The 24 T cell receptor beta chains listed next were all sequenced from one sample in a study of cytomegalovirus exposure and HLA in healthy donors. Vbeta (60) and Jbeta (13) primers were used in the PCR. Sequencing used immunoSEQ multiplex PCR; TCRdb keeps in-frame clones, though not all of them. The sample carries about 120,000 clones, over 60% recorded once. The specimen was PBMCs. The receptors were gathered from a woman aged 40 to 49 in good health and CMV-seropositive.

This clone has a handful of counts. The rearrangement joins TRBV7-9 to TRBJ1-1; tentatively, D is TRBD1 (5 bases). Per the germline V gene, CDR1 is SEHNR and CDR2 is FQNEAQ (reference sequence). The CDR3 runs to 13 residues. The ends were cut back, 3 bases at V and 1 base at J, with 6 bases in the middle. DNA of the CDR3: TGTGCCAGCAGCTTCACAGGGAACACTGAAGCTTTCTTT. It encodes CASSFTGNTEAFF.

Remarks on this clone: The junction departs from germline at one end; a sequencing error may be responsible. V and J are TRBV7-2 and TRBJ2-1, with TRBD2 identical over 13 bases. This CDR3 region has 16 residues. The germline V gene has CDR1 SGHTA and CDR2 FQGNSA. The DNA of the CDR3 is TGTGCCAGCAGTTTAGCACTAGCGGGGGGGCGGAGTGAGCAGTTCTTC. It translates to CASSLALAGGRSEQFF.

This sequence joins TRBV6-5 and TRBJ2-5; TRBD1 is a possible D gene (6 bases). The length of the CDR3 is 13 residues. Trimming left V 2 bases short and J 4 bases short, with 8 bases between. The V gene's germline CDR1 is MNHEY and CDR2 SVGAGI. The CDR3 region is CASSYEDRETQYF. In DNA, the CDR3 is TGTGCCAGCAGTTACGAGGACAGAGAGACCCAGTACTTC.

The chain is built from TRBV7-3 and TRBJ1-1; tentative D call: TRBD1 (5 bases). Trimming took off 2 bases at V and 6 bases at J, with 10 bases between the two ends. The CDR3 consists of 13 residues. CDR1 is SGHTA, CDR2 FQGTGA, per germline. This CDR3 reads CASSLLGGAEAFF. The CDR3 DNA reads TGTGCCAGCAGCTTACTGGGGGGGGCTGAAGCTTTCTTT.

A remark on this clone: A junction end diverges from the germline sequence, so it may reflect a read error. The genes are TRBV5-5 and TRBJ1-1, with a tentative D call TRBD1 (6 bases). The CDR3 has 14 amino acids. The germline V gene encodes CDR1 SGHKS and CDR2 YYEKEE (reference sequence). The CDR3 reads CASTLTGWSTEAFF. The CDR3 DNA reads TGTGCCAGCACCTTGACAGGTTGGTCCACTGAAGCTTTCTTT.

CDR3 region: CATRGETYSDNEQFF. The CDR3 DNA sequence: TGTGCCACCCGGGGGGAGACTTACTCGGACAATGAGCAGTTCTTC. The chain joins TRBV10-3 to TRBJ2-1; 7 bases are shared with TRBD2. The CDR3 contains 15 residues. Germline values: CDR1 ENHRY, CDR2 SYGVKD. The V gene end was trimmed by 10 bases and the J gene end by 5 bases; junction bases not matched to a gene: 14.

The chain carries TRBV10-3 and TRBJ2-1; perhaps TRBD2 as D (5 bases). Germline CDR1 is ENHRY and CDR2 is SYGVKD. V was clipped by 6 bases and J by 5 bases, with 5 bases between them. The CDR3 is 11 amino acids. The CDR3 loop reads CAIRLDNEQFF. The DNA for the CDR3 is TGTGCCATCAGACTAGACAATGAGCAGTTCTTC.

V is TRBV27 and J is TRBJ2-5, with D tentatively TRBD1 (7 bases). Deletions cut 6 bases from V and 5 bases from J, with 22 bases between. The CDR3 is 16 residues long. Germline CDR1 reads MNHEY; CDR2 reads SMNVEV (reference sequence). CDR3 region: CASSLNRGGSGETQYF. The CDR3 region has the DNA TGTGCCAGCAGCCTCAACAGGGGAGGATCAGGGGAGACCCAGTACTTC.

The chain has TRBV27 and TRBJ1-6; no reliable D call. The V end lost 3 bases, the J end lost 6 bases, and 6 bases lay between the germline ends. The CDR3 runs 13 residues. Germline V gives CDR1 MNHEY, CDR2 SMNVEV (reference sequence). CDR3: CASSFRGNSPLHF. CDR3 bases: TGTGCCAGCAGTTTCAGAGGTAATTCACCCCTCCACTTT.

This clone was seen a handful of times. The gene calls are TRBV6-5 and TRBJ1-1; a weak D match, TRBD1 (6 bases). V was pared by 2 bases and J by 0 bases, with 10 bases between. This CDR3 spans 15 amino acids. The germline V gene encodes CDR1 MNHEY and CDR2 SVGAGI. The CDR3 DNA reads TGTGCCAGCAGTTACGTCGACAGGATGAACACTGAAGCTTTCTTT. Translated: CASSYVDRMNTEAFF.

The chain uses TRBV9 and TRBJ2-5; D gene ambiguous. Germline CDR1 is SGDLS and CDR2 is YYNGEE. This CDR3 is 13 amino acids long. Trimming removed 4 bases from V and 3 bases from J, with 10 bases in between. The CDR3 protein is CASSTRLEETQYF. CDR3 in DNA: TGTGCCAGCAGCACTCGACTGGAAGAGACCCAGTACTTC.

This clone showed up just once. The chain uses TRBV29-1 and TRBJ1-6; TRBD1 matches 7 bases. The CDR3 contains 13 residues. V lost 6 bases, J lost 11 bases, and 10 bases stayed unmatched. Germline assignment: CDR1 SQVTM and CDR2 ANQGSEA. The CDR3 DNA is TGCAGCGTCGTTGAGGGGGCCGGTACACCCCTCCACTTT. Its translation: CSVVEGAGTPLHF. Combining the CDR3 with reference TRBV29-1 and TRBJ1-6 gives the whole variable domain SAVISQKPSRDICQRGTSLTIQCQVDSQVTMMFWYRQQPGQSLTLIATANQGSEATYESGFVIDKFPISRPNLTFSTLTVSNMSPEDSSIYLCSVVEGAGTPLHFGNGTRLTVT.

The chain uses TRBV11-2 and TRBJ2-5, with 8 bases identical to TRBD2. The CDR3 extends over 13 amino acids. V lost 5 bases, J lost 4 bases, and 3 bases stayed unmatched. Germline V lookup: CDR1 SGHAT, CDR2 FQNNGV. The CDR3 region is CASSPLAGETQYF. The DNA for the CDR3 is TGTGCCAGCAGCCCTCTAGCGGGAGAGACCCAGTACTTC.

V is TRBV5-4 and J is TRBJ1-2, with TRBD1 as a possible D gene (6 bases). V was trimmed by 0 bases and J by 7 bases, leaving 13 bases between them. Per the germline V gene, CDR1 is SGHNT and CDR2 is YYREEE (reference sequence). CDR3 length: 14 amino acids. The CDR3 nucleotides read TGTGCCAGCAGCTTGGGAGGGGGTACAAGTGGCTACACCTTC. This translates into CASSLGGGTSGYTF.

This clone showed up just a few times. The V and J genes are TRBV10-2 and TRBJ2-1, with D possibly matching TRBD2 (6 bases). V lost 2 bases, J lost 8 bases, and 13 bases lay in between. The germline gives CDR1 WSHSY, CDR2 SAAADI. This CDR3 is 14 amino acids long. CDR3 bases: TGCGCCAGCAGTGAGGGGACGGAGGGGTATGAGCAGTTCTTC. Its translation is CASSEGTEGYEQFF.

This CDR3 is CASSLGDRTYEQYF. CDR3 in DNA: TGTGCCAGCAGCTTGGGGGACAGAACCTACGAGCAGTACTTC. The V gene is TRBV5-4, the J gene TRBJ2-7; 7 nucleotides match TRBD1. J gave up 2 bases and V 0 bases, and 2 bases lay outside the gene matches. The CDR3 extends over 14 amino acids. CDR1 SGHNT and CDR2 YYREEE come from the germline V gene (reference sequence).

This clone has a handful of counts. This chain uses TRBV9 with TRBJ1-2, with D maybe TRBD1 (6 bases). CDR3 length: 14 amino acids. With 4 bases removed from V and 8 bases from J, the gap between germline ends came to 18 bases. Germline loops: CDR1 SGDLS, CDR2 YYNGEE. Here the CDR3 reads CASSPRLLRGGYTF. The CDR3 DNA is TGTGCCAGCAGCCCCCGGCTGTTGAGGGGGGGCTACACCTTC.

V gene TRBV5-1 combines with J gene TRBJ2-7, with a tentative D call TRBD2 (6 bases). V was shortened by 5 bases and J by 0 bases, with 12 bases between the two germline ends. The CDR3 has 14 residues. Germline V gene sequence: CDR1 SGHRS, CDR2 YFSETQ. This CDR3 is CASRRTGDSYEQYF. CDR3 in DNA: TGCGCCAGCAGAAGAACGGGGGACTCCTACGAGCAGTACTTC.

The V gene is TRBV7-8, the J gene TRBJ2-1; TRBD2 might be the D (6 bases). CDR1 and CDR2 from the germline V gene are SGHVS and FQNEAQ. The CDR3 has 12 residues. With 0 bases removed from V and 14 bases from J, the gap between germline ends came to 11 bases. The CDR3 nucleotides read TGTGCCAGCAGCTTAGCGCCACGCGGGGAGTTCTTC. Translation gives CASSLAPRGEFF.

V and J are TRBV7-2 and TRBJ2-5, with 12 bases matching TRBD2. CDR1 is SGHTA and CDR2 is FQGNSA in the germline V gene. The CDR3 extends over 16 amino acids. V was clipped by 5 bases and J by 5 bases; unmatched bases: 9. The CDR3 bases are TGTGCCAGCAGCGTCCCGACTAGCGGGAGAGCGGAGACCCAGTACTTC. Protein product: CASSVPTSGRAETQYF.

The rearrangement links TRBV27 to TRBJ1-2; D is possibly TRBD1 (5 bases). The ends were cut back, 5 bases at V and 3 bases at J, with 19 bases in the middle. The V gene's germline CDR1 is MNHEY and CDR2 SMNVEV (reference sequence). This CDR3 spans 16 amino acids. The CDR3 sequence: CASSPQRGRAHYGYTF. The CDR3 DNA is TGTGCCAGCAGTCCCCAAAGGGGTCGGGCTCACTATGGCTACACCTTC.

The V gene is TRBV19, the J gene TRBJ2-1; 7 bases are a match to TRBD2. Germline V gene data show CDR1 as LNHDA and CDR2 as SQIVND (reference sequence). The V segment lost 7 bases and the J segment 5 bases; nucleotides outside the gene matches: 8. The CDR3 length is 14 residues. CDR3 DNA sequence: TGTGCCAGTAAGGTGGGGCGGGAGAACAATGAGCAGTTCTTC. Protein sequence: CASKVGRENNEQFF.

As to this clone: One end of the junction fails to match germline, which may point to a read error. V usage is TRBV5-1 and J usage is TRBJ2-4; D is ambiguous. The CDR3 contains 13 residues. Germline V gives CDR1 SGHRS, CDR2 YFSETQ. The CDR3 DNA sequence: TGCGCCAGCAGCTCCGCTCCCAAAAACATGCAGTACTTC. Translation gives CASSSAPKNMQYF.

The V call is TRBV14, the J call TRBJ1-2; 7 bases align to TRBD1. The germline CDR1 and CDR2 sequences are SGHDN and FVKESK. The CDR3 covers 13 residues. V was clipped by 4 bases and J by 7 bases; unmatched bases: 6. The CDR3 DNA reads TGTGCCAGCAGCCCTTGGACAGGAGGTGGCTACACCTTC. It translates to CASSPWTGGGYTF.